A single sample gave rise to the 28 T cell receptor beta chains below, sequenced in a study of blood T cell repertoires in COVID-19. TCRdb keeps only in-frame clones here, not all; method: immunoSEQ multiplex PCR. In the table there are about 140,000 clones, about 86% of which are singletons. Input material: peripheral blood. These receptor sequences come from a woman in her sixties or seventies with acute or convalescent COVID-19.

The chain recombines TRBV2 with TRBJ2-1; D is undetermined. Per the germline V gene, CDR1 is SNHLY and CDR2 is FYNNEI. This CDR3 is 11 amino acids long. V lost 8 bases, J lost 4 bases, and 6 bases lay in between. The CDR3 sequence: CASRTYNEQFF. CDR3 in DNA: TGTGCCAGCCGTACTTACAATGAGCAGTTCTTC. Supplemented by reference TRBV2 and TRBJ2-1, the full variable domain reads EPEVTQTPSHQVTQMGQEVILRCVPISNHLYFYWYRQILGQKVEFLVSFYNNEISEKSEIFDDQFSVERPDGSNFTLKIRSTKLEDSAMYFCASRTYNEQFFGPGTRLTVL.

This clone was picked up a small number of times. V and J are TRBV18 and TRBJ2-7, with 8 bases matching TRBD2. Per germline, CDR1 KGHSH and CDR2 LQKENI. The length of the CDR3 is 13 residues. V shed 5 bases, J shed 2 bases, and the junction held 2 bases outside the gene matches. Here the CDR3 DNA reads TGTGCCAGCTCAAACGGGGGGGCCTACGAGCAGTACTTC. The encoded protein is CASSNGGAYEQYF.

This chain links TRBV25-1 with TRBJ1-2, with D uncertain. V lost 1 base and J lost 4, with 13 bases in between. This CDR3 comprises 15 residues. In germline, CDR1 is MGHDK, CDR2 SYGVNS. Here the CDR3 DNA reads TGTGCCAGCAGTGAATTTTCCCCTAAAGTCTATGGCTACACCTTC. Encoded protein: CASSEFSPKVYGYTF.

V and J are TRBV9 and TRBJ2-5, with 11 bases that match TRBD2. Germline-derived CDR1 and CDR2 are SGDLS and YYNGEE. Trimming removed 2 bases from V and 3 bases from J; junction bases left unmatched: 3. The CDR3 runs to 15 residues. The CDR3 here is CASSVPSGGKETQYF. The CDR3 nucleotides read TGTGCCAGCAGCGTCCCTAGCGGGGGGAAAGAGACCCAGTACTTC.

V and J are TRBV7-9 and TRBJ1-1, with D unresolved. This CDR3 is 12 amino acids long. In germline, CDR1 is SEHNR, CDR2 FQNEAQ (reference sequence). Trimming removed 1 base from V and 6 bases from J, with 6 bases in between. CDR3 sequence: CASSLVAAEAFF. DNA for the CDR3: TGTGCCAGCAGCTTAGTGGCAGCTGAAGCTTTCTTT.

A single count supports this clone. This sequence joins TRBV24-1 and TRBJ2-3; 10 positions match TRBD2. The germline V gene encodes CDR1 KGHDR and CDR2 SFDVKD. The CDR3 loop spans 16 amino acids. V shed 4 bases, J shed 2 bases, and the junction held 5 bases outside the gene matches. The CDR3, as DNA: TGTGCCACCAGTGACCGGACTAGCGGCTCCACAGATACGCAGTATTTT. It codes for CATSDRTSGSTDTQYF.

The chain links TRBV28 to TRBJ2-5, with 10 bases aligning to TRBD2. This CDR3 comprises 17 residues. Germline trimming cut 5 bases from V and 5 bases from J; bases unmatched to any gene: 14. The germline gives CDR1 MDHEN, CDR2 SYDVKM. In nucleotides, the CDR3 is TGTGCCAGCAGTCCGATGACCCCAGCGGGGGGGCTGGAGACCCAGTACTTC. Amino acids: CASSPMTPAGGLETQYF.

This chain connects TRBV19 to TRBJ1-5; the match to TRBD1 covers 7 bases. This CDR3 has 16 residues. V was pared by 3 bases and J by 5 bases, with 10 bases of the junction left unmatched. Per the germline V gene, CDR1 is LNHDA and CDR2 is SQIVND (reference sequence). The CDR3, as DNA: TGTGCCAGTAGTATTTTGCCCGGGGACAGATATCAGCCCCAGCATTTT. Translated: CASSILPGDRYQPQHF.

The CDR3 nucleotides read TGCGCCAGCAGCCAAGGGACAGGGGGGAACACTGAAGCTTTCTTT. Translating gives CASSQGTGGNTEAFF. The V and J genes are TRBV4-3 and TRBJ1-1, with TRBD1 matching 10 bases. There are 15 residues in the CDR3. Germline CDR1 and CDR2: LGHNA and YSLEER. V shed 1 base, J shed 1 base, and the junction held 0 bases outside the gene matches.

V is TRBV9 and J is TRBJ2-6; 7 nucleotides align to TRBD1. Germline V gene lookup returns CDR1 SGDLS and CDR2 YYNGEE. Trimming at V came to 3 bases and at J to 0 bases, leaving 12 bases not matched to a gene. This CDR3 region has 19 residues. In DNA form, the CDR3 reads TGTGCCAGCAGCGGACGAACAGGGGTCAGTCTCTCTGGGGCCAACGTCCTGACTTTC. Its translation is CASSGRTGVSLSGANVLTF.

The rearrangement uses TRBV9 and TRBJ1-6; D is possibly TRBD1 (5 bases). V gave up 2 bases and J gave up 7 bases, with 13 bases separating them. CDR3 length: 15 amino acids. Germline V CDR1 and CDR2: SGDLS, YYNGEE. CDR3 in amino acids: CASSVAGMGNSPLHF. In DNA, the CDR3 is TGTGCCAGCAGCGTGGCAGGGATGGGCAATTCACCCCTCCACTTT.

The chain uses TRBV10-3 and TRBJ2-3; D unclear. The CDR3 consists of 14 residues. V shed 5 bases and J shed 2 bases, with 11 bases lying between them. Per germline, CDR1 ENHRY and CDR2 SYGVKD. The CDR3 protein is CAISKASSTDTQYF. Written as DNA, the CDR3 is TGTGCCATCAGTAAAGCGTCCTCCACAGATACGCAGTATTTT.

The CDR3 DNA sequence: TGTGCCAGCAGTTACCTAGCAGGGGTTGGGGCCAACGTCCTGACTTTC. Translation: CASSYLAGVGANVLTF. This sequence joins TRBV6-5 and TRBJ2-6, with D possibly TRBD1 on 6 matching bases. This CDR3 spans 16 amino acids. CDR1 MNHEY and CDR2 SVGAGI come from the germline V gene. V lost 2 bases and J lost 3, with 11 bases in between.

The genes are TRBV7-9 and TRBJ1-1, with D possibly matching TRBD1 (6 bases). V gave up 5 bases and J gave up 8 bases, with 21 bases separating them. This CDR3 region has 15 residues. Looked up from germline, CDR1 is SEHNR and CDR2 is FQNEAQ (reference sequence). CDR3: CASSPQATGGWEAFF. CDR3 DNA: TGTGCCAGCAGCCCCCAAGCTACGGGGGGCTGGGAAGCTTTCTTT.

The rearrangement uses TRBV28 and TRBJ1-2; D is undetermined. This CDR3 has 15 amino acids. Germline lookup yields CDR1 MDHEN and CDR2 SYDVKM. The V gene lost 4 bases and the J gene lost 6 bases, with 18 bases spanning the gap. In nucleotides, the CDR3 is TGTGCCAGCAGTTCGGCGTCGGAGGGAAGCAATGGCTACACCTTC. This sequence encodes CASSSASEGSNGYTF.

This chain links TRBV4-1 with TRBJ1-6; TRBD1 might be the D (6 bases). This CDR3 comprises 17 residues. V lost 0 bases and J lost 2, with 11 bases in between. The germline V gene encodes CDR1 MGHRA and CDR2 YSYEKL. CDR3 loop: CASSQEGGATYNSPLHF. DNA for the CDR3: TGCGCCAGCAGCCAAGAAGGGGGGGCAACCTATAATTCACCCCTCCACTTT.

The chain uses TRBV20-1 and TRBJ1-2; D is possibly TRBD1 (5 bases). From germline, CDR1 is DFQATT and CDR2 SNEGSKA (reference sequence). The CDR3 is made up of 10 amino acids. With 8 bases removed from V and 6 bases from J, the gap between germline ends came to 10 bases. For the CDR3, the DNA is TGCAGTCCAGGGTACGATGGCTACACCTTC. Its protein product is CSPGYDGYTF.

The V and J genes are TRBV7-2 and TRBJ1-4, with TRBD1 matching over 8 bases. The germline gives CDR1 SGHTA, CDR2 FQGNSA. The ends lost 3 bases at V and 8 bases at J; junction bases unmatched: 8. The CDR3 is made up of 15 amino acids. The CDR3 DNA reads TGTGCCAGCAGCTTCCAGGGGGCGCGGCTGGAAAAACTGTTTTTT. This sequence encodes CASSFQGARLEKLFF. Looking up the rest from reference TRBV7-2 and TRBJ1-4 gives the full variable domain: GAGVSQSPSNKVTEKGKDVELRCDPISGHTALYWYRQSLGQGLEFLIYFQGNSAPDKSGLPSDRFSAERTGGSVSTLTIQRTQQEDSAVYLCASSFQGARLEKLFFGSGTQLSVL.

The V gene is TRBV29-1, the J gene TRBJ1-1; 8 bases are a match to TRBD1. This CDR3 is 11 amino acids long. The ends lost 7 bases at V and 5 bases at J; junction bases unmatched: 3. The germline CDR1 and CDR2 sequences are SQVTM and ANQGSEA. The CDR3 spells CSGGQGTEAFF. The CDR3 DNA reads TGCAGCGGAGGACAGGGTACTGAAGCTTTCTTT.

The J gene is TRBJ1-2, the V gene TRBV19; 11 bases align to TRBD1. V was clipped by 8 bases and J by 6 bases; unmatched bases: 8. Germline values: CDR1 LNHDA, CDR2 SQIVND (reference sequence). The CDR3 runs to 14 residues. The CDR3 region has the DNA TGTGCCAGTTCTCGGGGACAGGGGGGCCATGGCTACACCTTC. Protein: CASSRGQGGHGYTF. Full variable domain (missing parts from reference TRBV19 and TRBJ1-2): DGGITQSPKYLFRKEGQNVTLSCEQNLNHDAMYWYRQDPGQGLRLIYYSQIVNDFQKGDIAEGYSVSREKKESFPLTVTSAQKNPTAFYLCASSRGQGGHGYTFGSGTRLTVV.

This sequence joins TRBV6-5 and TRBJ2-7; TRBD1 aligns across 8 bases. Per germline, CDR1 MNHEY and CDR2 SVGAGI. This CDR3 spans 14 amino acids. V trimming: 6 bases; J trimming: 0 bases; junction bases outside the gene matches: 4. The CDR3 DNA follows: TGTGCCAGCAGCCGGACAGGGCCCTCCTACGAGCAGTACTTC. Its protein is CASSRTGPSYEQYF.

The chain couples TRBV7-9 to TRBJ1-2; 9 bases line up with TRBD1. Germline CDR1 is SEHNR and CDR2 is FQNEAQ (reference sequence). The CDR3 has 16 residues. Losses at the gene ends were 0 bases for V and 4 bases for J; bases not matched to a gene: 6. For the CDR3, the DNA is TGTGCCAGCAGCTTAGCGCAAAGACAGGGGGTCTATGGCTACACCTTC. It yields the protein CASSLAQRQGVYGYTF.

The CDR3 nucleotides are TGTGCCAGCTCCGTCTGGGGACAGACGAACACTGAAGCTTTCTTT. This encodes CASSVWGQTNTEAFF. The chain carries TRBV28 and TRBJ1-1, with 7 bases matching TRBD1. The V segment lost 8 bases and the J segment 1 base; nucleotides outside the gene matches: 10. The CDR3 runs 15 residues. CDR1 and CDR2 from the germline V gene are MDHEN and SYDVKM.

The chain employs TRBV28 and TRBJ1-6; TRBD1 matches 8 bases. CDR1 and CDR2 (germline): MDHEN, SYDVKM. V lost 6 bases, J lost 8 bases, and 12 bases stayed unmatched. This CDR3 region has 16 residues. CDR3 protein: CASSLGQGSRDSPLHF. The CDR3 DNA reads as TGTGCCAGCAGCCTTGGACAGGGAAGCAGGGATTCACCCCTCCACTTT.

V gene TRBV19 combines with J gene TRBJ1-2; 9 bases line up with TRBD1. Trimming took 5 bases from V and 5 from J; bases not matched to a gene: 9. The CDR3 covers 15 residues. Germline V gives CDR1 LNHDA, CDR2 SQIVND (reference sequence). The CDR3: CASSFTRDRVYGYTF. The CDR3 DNA reads TGTGCCAGTAGTTTCACCCGGGACAGGGTATATGGCTACACCTTC.

The rearrangement links TRBV4-2 to TRBJ2-3, with a possible D match to TRBD1 (5 bases). This CDR3 has 14 residues. Germline V gene lookup returns CDR1 LGHNA and CDR2 YNFKEQ. V gave up 4 bases and J gave up 3 bases, with 11 bases separating them. The CDR3 spells CASSRIDSTDTQYF. The CDR3 nucleotides are TGTGCCAGCAGCCGTATAGACAGTACAGATACGCAGTATTTT.

This chain links TRBV4-1 with TRBJ2-1; 9 nucleotides match TRBD1. With V trimmed by 0 bases and J by 4 bases, 1 base remained unmatched. The CDR3 totals 15 residues. Germline V CDR1 and CDR2: MGHRA, YSYEKL. CDR3 protein: CASSQEGTGYNEQFF. As DNA, the CDR3 is TGCGCCAGCAGCCAAGAGGGGACAGGGTACAATGAGCAGTTCTTC.

The gene calls are TRBV4-2 and TRBJ1-5; a weak D match, TRBD1 (6 bases). Per the germline V gene, CDR1 is LGHNA and CDR2 is YNFKEQ. The CDR3 runs to 16 residues. V was shortened by 0 bases and J by 2 bases, with 11 bases between the two germline ends. The CDR3 bases are TGTGCCAGCAGCCAAGACAGGGGTCAGCGCAATCAGCCCCAGCATTTT. Protein: CASSQDRGQRNQPQHF.